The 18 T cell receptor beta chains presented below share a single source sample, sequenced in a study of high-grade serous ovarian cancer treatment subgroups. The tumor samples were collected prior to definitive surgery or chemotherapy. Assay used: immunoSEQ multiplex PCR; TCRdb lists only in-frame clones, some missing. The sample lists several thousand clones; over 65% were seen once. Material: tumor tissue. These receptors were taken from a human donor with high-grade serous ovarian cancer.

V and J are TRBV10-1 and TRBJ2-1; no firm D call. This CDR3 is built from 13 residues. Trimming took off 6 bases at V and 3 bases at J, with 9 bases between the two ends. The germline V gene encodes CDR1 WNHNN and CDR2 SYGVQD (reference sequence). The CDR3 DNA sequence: TGCGCCAGCAGCGATGGATACTACAATGAGCAGTTCTTC. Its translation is CASSDGYYNEQFF.

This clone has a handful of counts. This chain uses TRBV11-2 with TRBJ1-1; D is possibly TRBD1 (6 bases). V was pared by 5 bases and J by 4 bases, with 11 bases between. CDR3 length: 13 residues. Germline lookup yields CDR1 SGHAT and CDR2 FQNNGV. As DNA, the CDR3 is TGTGCCAGCAGCCCCACAGGGTCCACTGAAGCTTTCTTT. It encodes CASSPTGSTEAFF.

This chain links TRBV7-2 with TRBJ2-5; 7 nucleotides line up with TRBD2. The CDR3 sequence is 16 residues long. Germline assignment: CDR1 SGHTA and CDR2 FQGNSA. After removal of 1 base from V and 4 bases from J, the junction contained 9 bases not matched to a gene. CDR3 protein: CASSLVPAGSGETQYF. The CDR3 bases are TGTGCCAGCAGCTTAGTCCCAGCGGGGAGTGGAGAGACCCAGTACTTC.

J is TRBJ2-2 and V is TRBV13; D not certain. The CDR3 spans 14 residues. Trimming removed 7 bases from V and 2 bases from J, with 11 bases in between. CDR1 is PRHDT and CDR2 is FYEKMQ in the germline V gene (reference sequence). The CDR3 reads CASNRAANTGELFF. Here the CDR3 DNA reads TGTGCCAGCAATAGGGCAGCCAACACCGGGGAGCTGTTTTTT.

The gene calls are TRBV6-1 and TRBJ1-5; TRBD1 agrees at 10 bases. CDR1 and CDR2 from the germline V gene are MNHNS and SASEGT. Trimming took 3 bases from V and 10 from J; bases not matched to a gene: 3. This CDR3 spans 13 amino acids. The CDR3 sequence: CASSEDRGGPQHF. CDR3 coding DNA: TGTGCCAGCAGTGAGGACAGGGGGGGACCCCAGCATTTT.

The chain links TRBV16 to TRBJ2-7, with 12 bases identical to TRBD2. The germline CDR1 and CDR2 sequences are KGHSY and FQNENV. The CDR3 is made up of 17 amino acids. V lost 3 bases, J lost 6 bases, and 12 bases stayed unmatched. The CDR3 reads CASSHGELAGGQSEQYF. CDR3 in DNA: TGTGCCAGCAGCCATGGAGAGCTAGCGGGGGGGCAGAGCGAGCAGTACTTC.

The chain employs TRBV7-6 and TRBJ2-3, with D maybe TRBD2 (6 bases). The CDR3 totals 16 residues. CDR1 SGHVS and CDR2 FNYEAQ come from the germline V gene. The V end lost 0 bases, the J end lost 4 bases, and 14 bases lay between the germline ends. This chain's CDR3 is CASSLAVAGNADTQYF. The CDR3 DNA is TGTGCCAGCAGCTTAGCCGTGGCGGGGAACGCAGATACGCAGTATTTT.

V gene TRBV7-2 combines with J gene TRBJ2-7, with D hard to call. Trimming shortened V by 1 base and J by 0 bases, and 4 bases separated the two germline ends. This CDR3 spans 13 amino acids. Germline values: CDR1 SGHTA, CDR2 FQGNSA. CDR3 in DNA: TGTGCCAGCAGCTTAGACCCCTCCTACGAGCAGTACTTC. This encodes CASSLDPSYEQYF.

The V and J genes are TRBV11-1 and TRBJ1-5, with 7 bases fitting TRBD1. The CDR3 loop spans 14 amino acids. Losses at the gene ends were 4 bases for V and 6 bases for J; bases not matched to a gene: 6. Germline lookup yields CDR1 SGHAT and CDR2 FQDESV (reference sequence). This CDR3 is CASSSDREVQPQHF. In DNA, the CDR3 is TGTGCCAGCAGCTCCGACAGGGAGGTTCAGCCCCAGCATTTT. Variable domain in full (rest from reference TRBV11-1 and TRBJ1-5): EAEVAQSPRYKITEKSQAVAFWCDPISGHATLYWYRQILGQGPELLVQFQDESVVDDSQLPKDRFSAERLKGVDSTLKIQPAELGDSAMYLCASSSDREVQPQHFGDGTRLSIL.

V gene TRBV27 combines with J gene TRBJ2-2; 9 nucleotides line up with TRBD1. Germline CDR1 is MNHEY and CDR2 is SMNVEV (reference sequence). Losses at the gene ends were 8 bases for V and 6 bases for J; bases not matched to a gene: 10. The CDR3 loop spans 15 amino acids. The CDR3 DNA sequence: TGTGCCAGCGGAGAGGGACAGGGACCACCCGGGGAGCTGTTTTTT. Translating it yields CASGEGQGPPGELFF.

Written as DNA, the CDR3 is TGTGCCAGCAGCTTACAGACAGGGCAAGAGACCCAGTACTTC. The encoded protein is CASSLQTGQETQYF. The genes are TRBV7-9 and TRBJ2-5; 7 bases fit TRBD1. With V trimmed by 2 bases and J by 2 bases, 2 bases remained unmatched. CDR1 is SEHNR, CDR2 FQNEAQ, per germline (reference sequence). The length of the CDR3 is 14 residues.

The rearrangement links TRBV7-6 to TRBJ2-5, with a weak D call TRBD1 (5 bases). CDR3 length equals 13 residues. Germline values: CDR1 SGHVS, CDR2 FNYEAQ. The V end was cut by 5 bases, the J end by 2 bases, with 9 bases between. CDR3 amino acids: CASSRTSQETQYF. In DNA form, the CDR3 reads TGTGCCAGCAGCCGGACAAGTCAAGAGACCCAGTACTTC.

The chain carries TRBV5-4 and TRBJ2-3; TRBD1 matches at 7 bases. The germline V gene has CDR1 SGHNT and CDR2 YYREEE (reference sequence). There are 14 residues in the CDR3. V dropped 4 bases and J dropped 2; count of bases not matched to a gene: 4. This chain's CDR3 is CASSGGQVTDTQYF. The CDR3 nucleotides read TGTGCCAGCAGCGGCGGACAGGTCACAGATACGCAGTATTTT.

The CDR3 sequence: CASSRDTYSPLHF. The CDR3 DNA reads TGTGCCAGTAGCCGGGACACCTATTCACCCCTCCACTTT. This chain joins TRBV6-1 and TRBJ1-6; a possible D gene is TRBD1 (6 bases). CDR3 length: 13 amino acids. Germline CDR1 reads MNHNS; CDR2 reads SASEGT. V was trimmed by 9 bases and J by 8 bases, leaving 14 bases between them.

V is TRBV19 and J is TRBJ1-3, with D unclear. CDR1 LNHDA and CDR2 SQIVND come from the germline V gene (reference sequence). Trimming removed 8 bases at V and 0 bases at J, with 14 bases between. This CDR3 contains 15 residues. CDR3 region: CASRPRGFSGNTIYF. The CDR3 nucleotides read TGTGCCAGTCGACCTCGCGGATTCTCTGGAAACACCATATATTTT. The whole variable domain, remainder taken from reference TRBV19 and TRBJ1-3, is DGGITQSPKYLFRKEGQNVTLSCEQNLNHDAMYWYRQDPGQGLRLIYYSQIVNDFQKGDIAEGYSVSREKKESFPLTVTSAQKNPTAFYLCASRPRGFSGNTIYFGEGSWLTVV.

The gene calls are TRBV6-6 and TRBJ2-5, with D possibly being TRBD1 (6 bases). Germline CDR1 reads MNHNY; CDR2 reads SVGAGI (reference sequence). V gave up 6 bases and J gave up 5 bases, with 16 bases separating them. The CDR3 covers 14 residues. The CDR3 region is CASSPSGAWETQYF. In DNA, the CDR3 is TGTGCCAGCAGCCCATCAGGGGCTTGGGAGACCCAGTACTTC.

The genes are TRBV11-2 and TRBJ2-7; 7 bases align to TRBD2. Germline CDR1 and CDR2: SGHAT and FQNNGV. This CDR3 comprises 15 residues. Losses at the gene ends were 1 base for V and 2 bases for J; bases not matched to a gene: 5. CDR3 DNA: TGTGCCAGCAGCTTAGGACGGGGGGTGCCCTACGAGCAGTACTTC. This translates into CASSLGRGVPYEQYF.

CDR3 nucleotides: TGCGCCAGCAGTGAGGCAGGGGGACTAGAAGCTTTCTTT. This translates into CASSEAGGLEAFF. The chain couples TRBV10-1 to TRBJ1-1; 7 nucleotides align to TRBD1. From germline, CDR1 is WNHNN and CDR2 SYGVQD (reference sequence). The CDR3 extends over 13 amino acids. The V segment lost 2 bases and the J segment 8 bases; nucleotides outside the gene matches: 5.